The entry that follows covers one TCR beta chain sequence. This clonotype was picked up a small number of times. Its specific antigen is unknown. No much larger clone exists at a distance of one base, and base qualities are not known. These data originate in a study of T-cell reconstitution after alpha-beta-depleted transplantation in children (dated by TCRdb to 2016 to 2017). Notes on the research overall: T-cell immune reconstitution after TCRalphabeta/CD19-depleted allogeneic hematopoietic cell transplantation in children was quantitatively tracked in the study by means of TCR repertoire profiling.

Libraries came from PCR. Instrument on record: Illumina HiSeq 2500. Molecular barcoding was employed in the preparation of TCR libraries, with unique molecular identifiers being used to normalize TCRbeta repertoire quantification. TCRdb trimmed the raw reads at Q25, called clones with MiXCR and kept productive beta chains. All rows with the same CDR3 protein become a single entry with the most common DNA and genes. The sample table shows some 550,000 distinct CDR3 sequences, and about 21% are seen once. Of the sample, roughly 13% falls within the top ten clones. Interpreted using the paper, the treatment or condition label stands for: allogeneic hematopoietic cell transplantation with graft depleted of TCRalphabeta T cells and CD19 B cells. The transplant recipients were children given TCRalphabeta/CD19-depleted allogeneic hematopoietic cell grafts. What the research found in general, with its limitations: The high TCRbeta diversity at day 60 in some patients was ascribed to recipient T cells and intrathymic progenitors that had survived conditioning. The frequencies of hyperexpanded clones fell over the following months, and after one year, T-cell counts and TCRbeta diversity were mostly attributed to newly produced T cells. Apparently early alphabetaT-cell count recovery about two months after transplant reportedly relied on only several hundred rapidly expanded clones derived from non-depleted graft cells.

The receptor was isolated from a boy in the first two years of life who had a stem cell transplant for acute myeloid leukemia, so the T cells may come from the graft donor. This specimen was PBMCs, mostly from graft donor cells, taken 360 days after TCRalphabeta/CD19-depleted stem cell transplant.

Here the CDR3 is given as CASSSRQPSTDTQYF. The sequence in DNA is TGTGCCAGCAGTTCCCGACAGCCTAGCACAGATACGCAGTATTTT. The rearrangement joined TRBV6-5 to TRBJ2-3, and TRBD1 may be the D gene, going by 5 matching bases. The CDR3, cysteine through phenylalanine, is 15 amino acids long. The entry retains the CDR3 DNA only, 45 bases that are in frame from base 1. From a lookup of the germline V gene, CDR1 and CDR2 are MNHEY and SVGAGI. Trimming removed 4 bases from V and 0 bases from J, leaving 11 bases between the germline ends.